One T cell receptor beta chain is described in this entry. V lost 5 bases and J lost 2, with 17 bases in between. This CDR3 is 16 amino acids long. Germline V gene data show CDR1 as SGHTA and CDR2 as FQGNSA. This specimen comes from a study of cytomegalovirus exposure and HLA in healthy donors. Primers for the PCR totalled 60 Vbeta and 13 Jbeta. Measured with immunoSEQ multiplex PCR; TCRdb has only the in-frame clones, and not every one. The sample consists of fewer than 85,000 clones, around 81% of them appearing once. The TCR sequence derives from a male donor in good health and CMV-seropositive. This chain joins TRBV7-2 and TRBJ2-3, with a tentative D call TRBD2 (5 bases). The sample was PBMCs. CDR3 amino acids: CASSLRVRGDTDTQYF. For the CDR3, the DNA is TGTGCCAGCAGCCTACGCGTTCGGGGAGACACAGATACGCAGTATTTT. Variable domain in full (rest from reference TRBV7-2 and TRBJ2-3): GAGVSQSPSNKVTEKGKDVELRCDPISGHTALYWYRQSLGQGLEFLIYFQGNSAPDKSGLPSDRFSAERTGGSVSTLTIQRTQQEDSAVYLCASSLRVRGDTDTQYFGPGTRLTVL.